This is a list of T cell receptor beta chains from one sample in a study of identical twins. TCRdb independently ran MiXCR on the 5' RACE reads; one entry per CDR3 protein. This table holds 200,000 to 250,000 distinct CDR3 sequences, 6.5% found once. These data also featured in a second study, about T cells expressing NK-cell markers.

Specimen: CD8+ T cells sorted from blood. These receptor sequences come from a woman under 30 in good health. CDR3s include the opening cysteine and the closing phenylalanine or tryptophan. D genes are given only for firm matches. The size of a clone is reported for some rows only, either as once, few or many, or as a class for expanded clones.

clone size	V gene	J gene	D gene	CDR3 DNA	CDR3 protein
few	TRBV12-3/TRBV12-4	TRBJ2-7	NA	TGTGCCAGCAGCCTGTATGGGGCCGCTGATAACTACGAGCAGTACTTC	CASSLYGAADNYEQYF
many	TRBV27	TRBJ2-5	TRBD2	TGTGCCAGCAGTCGGACTAGCGGGCCCATCGAGACCCAGTACTTC	CASSRTSGPIETQYF
many	TRBV5-1	TRBJ2-7	NA	TGCGCCAGCAGTCATGGGAACGAGCAGTACTTC	CASSHGNEQYF
many	TRBV15	TRBJ1-1	NA	TGTGCCACCAGCAGAGAGGGATGGGGGGCAAATGAAGCTTTCTTT	CATSREGWGANEAFF
NA	TRBV27	TRBJ1-1	NA	TGTGCCAGCAGTTTGCTACCCATGAACACTGAAGCTTTCTTT	CASSLLPMNTEAFF
few	TRBV24-1	TRBJ1-5	NA	TGTGCCACCAGTGAATTAGACAGGAACGATCAGCCCCAGCATTTT	CATSELDRNDQPQHF
few	TRBV7-3	TRBJ2-1	NA	TGTGCCAGCAGCTTAACAGGAAAGGCCAATGAGCAGTTCTTC	CASSLTGKANEQFF
many	TRBV2	TRBJ1-3	NA	TGTGCCAGCAGAGCCGGACAGAACTCTGGAAACACCATATATTTT	CASRAGQNSGNTIYF
many	TRBV12-3/TRBV12-4	TRBJ1-1	NA	TGTGCCAGCAGTCCGCAGAACACTGAAGCTTTCTTT	CASSPQNTEAFF
many	TRBV12-3/TRBV12-4	TRBJ2-1	TRBD2	TGTGCCAGCAGCTGGATACTAGCGGGGGGCAGGAATGAGCAGTTCTTC	CASSWILAGGRNEQFF
many	TRBV7-9	TRBJ1-6	NA	TGTGCCAGCAGCTTGACGTACCCAAAAGGTTCACCCCTCCACTTT	CASSLTYPKGSPLHF
few	TRBV30	TRBJ2-1	TRBD2	TGTGCCTGCAAACTAGCGGGAGCGGCTGAGCAGTTCTTC	CACKLAGAAEQFF
many	TRBV6-1	TRBJ1-2	NA	TGTGCCAGCAGCCCGCACCGCTTAGGTGGCTACACCTTC	CASSPHRLGGYTF
few	TRBV5-6	TRBJ2-2	NA	TGTGCCAGCAGCCTCGCTTCGAACACCGGGGAGCTGTTTTTT	CASSLASNTGELFF
few	TRBV2	TRBJ1-4	TRBD1	TGTGCCAGCAGAACAGGGGTGGAGGAAAAACTGTTTTTT	CASRTGVEEKLFF
NA	TRBV7-6	TRBJ2-1	NA	TGTGCCAGCAAGGGCGGGAACAATGAGCAGTTCTTC	CASKGGNNEQFF
NA	TRBV25-1	TRBJ2-7	NA	TGTGCCAGCCTCCCCGTTGGCGGCTACGAGCAGTACTTC	CASLPVGGYEQYF
many	TRBV7-9	TRBJ2-3	TRBD1	TGTGCCAGCAGCCCTCACTCGGGACAGGGCACAGATACGCAGTATTTT	CASSPHSGQGTDTQYF
NA	TRBV4-1	TRBJ2-5	TRBD1	TGCGCCAGCAGCCGAGGGGGACAGGGTAGCCTTAAAGAGACCCAGTACTTC	CASSRGGQGSLKETQYF
few	TRBV7-9	TRBJ2-7	TRBD1	TGTGCCAGCAGCTGGTCGACAGGGGCTGGCGAGCAGTACTTC	CASSWSTGAGEQYF
NA	TRBV10-2	TRBJ2-7	NA	TGCGCCACCCACGGGAACGTCTACGAGCAGTACTTC	CATHGNVYEQYF
NA	TRBV20-1	TRBJ2-7	NA	TGCAGTGCTAGGTCGACAGGAAAGGGGTACGAGCAGTACTTC	CSARSTGKGYEQYF
many	TRBV7-9	TRBJ2-3	TRBD2	TGTGCCAGCAGCCCCAGAGGTAGCGGGAAGACAGATACGCAGTATTTT	CASSPRGSGKTDTQYF
few	TRBV19	TRBJ2-1	NA	TGTGCCAGTAGTATAGTAGGGGGACGCTCCTACAATGAGCAGTTCTTC	CASSIVGGRSYNEQFF
many	TRBV12-3/TRBV12-4	TRBJ2-1	NA	TGTGCCAGCAGTTTCGGGACCCCTCATGAGCAGTTCTTC	CASSFGTPHEQFF
many	TRBV9	TRBJ2-1	TRBD1	TGTGCCAGCAGCGAGACAGGGGGGTCTGGAAATGAGCAGTTCTTC	CASSETGGSGNEQFF
NA	TRBV12-5	TRBJ2-3	NA	TGTGCTAGTGGTTTGGGGGACCGAACAGATACGCAGTATTTT	CASGLGDRTDTQYF
many	TRBV6-6	TRBJ1-4	NA	TGTGCCAGCGTCGGATCTCCGTTAGAAAAACTGTTTTTT	CASVGSPLEKLFF
many	TRBV5-1	TRBJ1-1	NA	TGTGCCAGCAGTTTAGCGGGGAACACTGAAGCTTTCTTT	CASSLAGNTEAFF
NA	TRBV11-3	TRBJ2-4	NA	TGTGCCAGCAGCTCCCAGGGAAAAGACTCGGAAAACATTCAGTACTTC	CASSSQGKDSENIQYF
many	TRBV6-2/TRBV6-3	TRBJ2-1	TRBD1	TGTGCCTGTCGGACAGGGAGCTCCTACAATGAGCAGTTCTTC	CACRTGSSYNEQFF
few	TRBV4-3	TRBJ1-5	TRBD1	TGCGCCAGCAGCCAAGCTATGACAGGGAAGGGACAGCCCCAGCATTTT	CASSQAMTGKGQPQHF
NA	TRBV6-6	TRBJ1-1	NA	TGTGCCACCTCCGACGGTATGAACACTGAAGCTTTCTTT	CATSDGMNTEAFF
few	TRBV9	TRBJ1-5	NA	TGTGCCAGCAGCGTAGAGCCCAGTCAGCCCCAGCATTTT	CASSVEPSQPQHF
NA	TRBV9	TRBJ2-7	TRBD1	TGTGCCAGCAGCCCTGGGGACAGGGGACACGAGCAGTACTTC	CASSPGDRGHEQYF
few	TRBV19	TRBJ2-7	NA	TGTTTTGGGATCCACGCAGGTCCCGACTACGAGCAGTACTTC	CFGIHAGPDYEQYF
NA	TRBV10-2	TRBJ2-5	TRBD2	TGCGCCACCGTCAGACTAGCGGGGGGACAAGAGACCCAGTACTTC	CATVRLAGGQETQYF
NA	TRBV29-1	TRBJ2-5	TRBD2	TGCAGCGTTGTGGCGGGAGAAGAGACCCAGTACTTC	CSVVAGEETQYF
few	TRBV4-1	TRBJ2-7	TRBD2	TGCGCCAGCAGCCTCGCCGGGACTAGCGGGGTCTACGAGCAGTACTTC	CASSLAGTSGVYEQYF
NA	TRBV7-9	TRBJ2-7	NA	TGTGCCAGCAGCTACGGACAGCCGAGGGGATTTTACGAGCAGTACTTC	CASSYGQPRGFYEQYF
NA	TRBV3-1	TRBJ2-3	NA	TGTGCCAGCAGCCAAGAGGACTTTGGGGGGACAGATACGCAGTATTTT	CASSQEDFGGTDTQYF
few	TRBV28	TRBJ1-6	NA	TGTGCCAGCAGTTTAGTCTATAATTCACCCCTCCACTTT	CASSLVYNSPLHF
many	TRBV5-1	TRBJ1-4	NA	TGCGCCAGCAGCGAACAAGACTTCAGGGGTGAAAAACTGTTTTTT	CASSEQDFRGEKLFF
many	TRBV3-1	TRBJ2-7	NA	TGTGCCAGCAGCCAAGATTCTCTGCGGGACCCCTACGAGCAGTACTTC	CASSQDSLRDPYEQYF
few	TRBV12-3/TRBV12-4	TRBJ2-5	NA	TGTGCCAGCAGTTCCCCCCTTCAGGCAGGGCAAGAGACCCAGTACTTC	CASSSPLQAGQETQYF
few	TRBV5-6	TRBJ1-4	NA	TGTGCCAGCAGCACAGTAATTAATGAAAAACTGTTTTTT	CASSTVINEKLFF
NA	TRBV19	TRBJ1-1	NA	TGTGCCAGTCACCAAGCAGGGCCTGAAGCTTTCTTT	CASHQAGPEAFF
NA	TRBV20-1	TRBJ2-7	TRBD2	TGCAGTGCTAGTGGGAGGGGCGAATTTTACGAGCAGTACTTC	CSASGRGEFYEQYF
NA	TRBV25-1	TRBJ2-7	TRBD1	TGTGCCAGCAGTGAATATGGGACAGGGGACGTCGAGCAGTACTTC	CASSEYGTGDVEQYF
NA	TRBV12-3/TRBV12-4	TRBJ2-4	NA	TGTGCCAGCATGGGTGGCGGCGGGAAAAACATTCAGTACTTC	CASMGGGGKNIQYF
NA	TRBV5-5	TRBJ1-5	NA	TGTGCCAGCAGCTTCCGCAGGGGCGCAGGATATAGCAATCAGCCCCAGCATTTT	CASSFRRGAGYSNQPQHF
few	TRBV10-3	TRBJ2-2	TRBD1	TGTGCCATCAGTGACCCACCGACAGGGGGGACCGGGGAGCTGTTTTTT	CAISDPPTGGTGELFF
NA	TRBV7-2	TRBJ2-3	TRBD2	TGTGCCAGCAGCATTAGCGGGGGGGCAGATACGCAGTATTTT	CASSISGGADTQYF
NA	TRBV7-9	TRBJ2-7	NA	TGTGCCAGCAGCCCCGACGGCGGTTCCTACGAGCAGTACTTC	CASSPDGGSYEQYF
NA	TRBV12-3/TRBV12-4	TRBJ2-6	NA	TGTGCCAGCAGTTTAAACAGAGTCTCTGGGGCCAACGTCCTGACTTTC	CASSLNRVSGANVLTF
few	TRBV12-3/TRBV12-4	TRBJ1-1	NA	TGTGCCAGCAGTTTATGGGGGGAGGAAGCTTTCTTT	CASSLWGEEAFF
many	TRBV6-1	TRBJ1-1	NA	TGTGCCGCCGCCCCGAGCCAGGACACTGAAGCTTTCTTT	CAAAPSQDTEAFF
few	TRBV11-2	TRBJ2-1	NA	TGTGCCAGCAGCTTAAGCGGCAGCGACAATGAGCAGTTCTTC	CASSLSGSDNEQFF